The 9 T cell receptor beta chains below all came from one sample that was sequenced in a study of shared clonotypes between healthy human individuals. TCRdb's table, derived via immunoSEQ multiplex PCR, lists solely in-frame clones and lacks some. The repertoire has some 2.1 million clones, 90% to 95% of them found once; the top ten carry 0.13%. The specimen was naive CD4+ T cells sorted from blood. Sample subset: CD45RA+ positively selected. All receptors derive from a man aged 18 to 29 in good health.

The CDR3 region is CASSEQGFTEAFF. The CDR3 coding sequence is TGTGCCAGCAGTGAACAGGGCTTCACTGAAGCTTTCTTT. V usage is TRBV6-1 and J usage is TRBJ1-1, with D possibly TRBD1 on 5 matching bases. The CDR3 length is 13 residues. Deletions cut 2 bases from V and 4 bases from J, with 8 bases between. The germline V gene encodes CDR1 MNHNS and CDR2 SASEGT.

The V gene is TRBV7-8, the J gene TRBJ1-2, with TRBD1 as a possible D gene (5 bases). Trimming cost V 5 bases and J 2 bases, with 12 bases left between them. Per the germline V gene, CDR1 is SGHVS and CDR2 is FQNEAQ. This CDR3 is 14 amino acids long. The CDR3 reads CASSPRQGNYGYTF. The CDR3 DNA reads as TGTGCCAGCAGCCCCCGGCAGGGAAACTATGGCTACACCTTC.

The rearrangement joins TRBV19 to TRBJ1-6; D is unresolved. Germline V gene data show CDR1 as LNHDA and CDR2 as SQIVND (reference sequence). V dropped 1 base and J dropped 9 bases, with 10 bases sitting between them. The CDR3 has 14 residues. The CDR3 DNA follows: TGTGCCAGTAGTATAGGGGGAGTGGGTTCACCCCTCCACTTT. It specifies CASSIGGVGSPLHF.

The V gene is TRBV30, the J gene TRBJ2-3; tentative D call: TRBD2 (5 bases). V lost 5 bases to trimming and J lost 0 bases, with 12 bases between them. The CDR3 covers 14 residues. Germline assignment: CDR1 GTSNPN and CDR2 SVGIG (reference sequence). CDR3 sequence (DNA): TGTGCCTGGCGATCGGGGAGTAGCACAGATACGCAGTATTTT. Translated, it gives CAWRSGSSTDTQYF.

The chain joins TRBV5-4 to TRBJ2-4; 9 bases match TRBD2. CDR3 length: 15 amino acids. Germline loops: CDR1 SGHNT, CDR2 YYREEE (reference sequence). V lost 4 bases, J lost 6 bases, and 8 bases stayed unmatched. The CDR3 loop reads CASSRGLAAINIQYF. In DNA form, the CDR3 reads TGTGCCAGCAGCCGGGGACTAGCAGCGATAAACATTCAGTACTTC. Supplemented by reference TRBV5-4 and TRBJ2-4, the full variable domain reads ETGVTQSPTHLIKTRGQQVTLRCSSQSGHNTVSWYQQALGQGPQFIFQYYREEENGRGNFPPRFSGLQFPNYSSELNVNALELDDSALYLCASSRGLAAINIQYFGAGTRLSVL.

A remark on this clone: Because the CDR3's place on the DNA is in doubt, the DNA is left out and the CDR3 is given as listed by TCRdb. The CDR3 spells CASSSSGQGLTEAFF. The chain links TRBV28 to TRBJ1-1; the DNA was not used to check the table's D call, TRBD1. The CDR3 spans 15 amino acids, including both terminal residues. The germline CDR1 and CDR2 sequences are MDHEN and SYDVKM.

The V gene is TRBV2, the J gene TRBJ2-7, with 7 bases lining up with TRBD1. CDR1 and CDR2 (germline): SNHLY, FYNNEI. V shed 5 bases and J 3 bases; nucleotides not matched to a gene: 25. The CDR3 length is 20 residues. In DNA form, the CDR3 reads TGTGCCAGCAGTAAAAACCGACAAAACAGACAGGGATCAGTCTACTACGAGCAGTACTTC. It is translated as CASSKNRQNRQGSVYYEQYF.

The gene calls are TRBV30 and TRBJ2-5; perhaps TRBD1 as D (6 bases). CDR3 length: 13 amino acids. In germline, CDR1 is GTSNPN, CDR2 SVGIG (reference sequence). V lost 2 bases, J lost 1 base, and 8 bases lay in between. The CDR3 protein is CAWSNRAQETQYF. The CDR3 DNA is TGTGCCTGGAGTAACAGGGCCCAAGAGACCCAGTACTTC.

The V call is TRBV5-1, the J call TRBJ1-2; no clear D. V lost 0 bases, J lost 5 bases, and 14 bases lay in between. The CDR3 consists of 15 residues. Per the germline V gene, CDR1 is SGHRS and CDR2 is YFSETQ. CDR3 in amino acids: CASSLAPSSLYGYTF. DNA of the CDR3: TGCGCCAGCAGCTTGGCCCCCAGTTCTTTATATGGCTACACCTTC.